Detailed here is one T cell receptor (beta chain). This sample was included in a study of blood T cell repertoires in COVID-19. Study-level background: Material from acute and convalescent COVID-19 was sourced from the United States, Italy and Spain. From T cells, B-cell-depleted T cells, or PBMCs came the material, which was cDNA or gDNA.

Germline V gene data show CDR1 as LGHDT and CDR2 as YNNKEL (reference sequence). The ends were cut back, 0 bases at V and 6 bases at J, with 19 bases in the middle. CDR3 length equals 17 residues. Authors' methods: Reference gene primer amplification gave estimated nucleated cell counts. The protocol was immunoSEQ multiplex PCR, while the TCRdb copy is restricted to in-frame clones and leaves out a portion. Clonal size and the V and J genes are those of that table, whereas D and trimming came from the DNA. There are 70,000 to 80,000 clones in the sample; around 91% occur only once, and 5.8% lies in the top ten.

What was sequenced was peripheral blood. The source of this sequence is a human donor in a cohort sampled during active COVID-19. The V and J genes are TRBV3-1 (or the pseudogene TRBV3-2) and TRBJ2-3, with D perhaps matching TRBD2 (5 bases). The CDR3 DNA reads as TGTGCCAGCAGCCAAGATGGGCTAGCCCGGGATCTTGATACGCAGTATTTT. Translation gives CASSQDGLARDLDTQYF.